This T cell receptor (beta chain) was identified in a study of T cell repertoires in cytomegalovirus infection. Study-level information: CMV infection plus the matching HLA type was flagged by public TCR beta signatures.

This clonotype appeared many times. V was cut by 5 bases and J by 1 base, with 11 bases left in between. The germline gives CDR1 MDHEN, CDR2 SYDVKM. CDR3 length equals 15 residues. TCRdb called the reads again in MiXCR, with one record for every CDR3 protein. The sample lists fewer than 200,000 distinct CDR3 sequences, approximately 14% seen once, with over 20% in the top ten. The chain links TRBV28 to TRBJ2-2, with D uncertain. The receptor was isolated from a human donor in good health (CMV status not recorded). Some clones in this sample may be carry-over from other donors' samples. Source material: PBMCs. Here the CDR3 DNA reads TGTGCCAGCAGTGCCCCAGGTGGGAACACCGGGGAGCTGTTTTTT. This gives the protein CASSAPGGNTGELFF.